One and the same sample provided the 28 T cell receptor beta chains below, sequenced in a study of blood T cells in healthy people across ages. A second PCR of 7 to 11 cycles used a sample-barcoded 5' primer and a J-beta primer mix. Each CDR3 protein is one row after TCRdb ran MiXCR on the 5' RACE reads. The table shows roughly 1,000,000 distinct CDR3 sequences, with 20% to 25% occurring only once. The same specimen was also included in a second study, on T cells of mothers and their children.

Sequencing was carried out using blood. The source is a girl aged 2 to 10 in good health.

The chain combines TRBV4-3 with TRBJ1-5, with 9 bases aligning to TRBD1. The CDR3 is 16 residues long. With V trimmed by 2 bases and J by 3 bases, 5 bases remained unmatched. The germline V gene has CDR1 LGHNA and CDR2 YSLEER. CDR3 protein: CASSQWTGEINQPQHF. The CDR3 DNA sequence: TGCGCCAGCAGCCAATGGACAGGGGAAATCAATCAGCCCCAGCATTTT.

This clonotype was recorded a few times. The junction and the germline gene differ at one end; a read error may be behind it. The CDR3 sequence is CASSLASAPNVQFF. DNA of the CDR3: TGTGCCAGCAGCTTAGCCAGCGCCCCAAATGTGCAGTTCTTC. The chain links TRBV7-9 to TRBJ2-1; D is unresolved. Germline CDR1 and CDR2: SEHNR and FQNEAQ (reference sequence). The CDR3 runs to 14 residues.

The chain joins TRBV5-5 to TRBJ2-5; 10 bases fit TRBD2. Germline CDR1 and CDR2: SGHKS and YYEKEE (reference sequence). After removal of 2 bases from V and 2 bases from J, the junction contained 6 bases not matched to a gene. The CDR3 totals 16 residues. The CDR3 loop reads CASSFRLAGFQETQYF. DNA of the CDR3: TGTGCCAGCAGCTTTCGACTAGCGGGCTTTCAAGAGACCCAGTACTTC.

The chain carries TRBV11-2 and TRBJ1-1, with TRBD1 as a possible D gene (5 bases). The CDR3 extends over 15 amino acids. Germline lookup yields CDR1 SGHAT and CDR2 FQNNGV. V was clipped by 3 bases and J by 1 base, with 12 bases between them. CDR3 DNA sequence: TGTGCCAGCAGCTTCACGGGGCAAAGGAACACTGAAGCTTTCTTT. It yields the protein CASSFTGQRNTEAFF.

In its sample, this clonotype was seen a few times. CDR3 coding DNA: TGTGCCAGCTCATTTTCCATACCGGGACAGGGGGATGAGACCCAGTACTTC. As protein: CASSFSIPGQGDETQYF. V usage is TRBV18 and J usage is TRBJ2-5, with 11 bases identical to TRBD1. The V and J ends lost 5 bases and 5 bases, in that order; junction bases with no gene match: 13. Germline V lookup: CDR1 KGHSH, CDR2 LQKENI. The CDR3 is made up of 17 amino acids.

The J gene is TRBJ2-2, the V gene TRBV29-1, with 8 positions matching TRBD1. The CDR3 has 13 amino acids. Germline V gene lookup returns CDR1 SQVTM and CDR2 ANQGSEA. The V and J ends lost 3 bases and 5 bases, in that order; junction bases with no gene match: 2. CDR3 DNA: TGCAGCGTTGATCGGACAGGGACCGGGGAGCTGTTTTTT. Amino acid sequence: CSVDRTGTGELFF.

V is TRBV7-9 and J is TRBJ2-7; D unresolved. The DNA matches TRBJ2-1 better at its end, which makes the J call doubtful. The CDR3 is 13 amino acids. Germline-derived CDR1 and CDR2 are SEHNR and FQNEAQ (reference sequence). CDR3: CASSSLRVGEQFF. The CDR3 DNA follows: TGTGCCAGCAGCTCTCTAAGGGTCGGTGAGCAGTTCTTC.

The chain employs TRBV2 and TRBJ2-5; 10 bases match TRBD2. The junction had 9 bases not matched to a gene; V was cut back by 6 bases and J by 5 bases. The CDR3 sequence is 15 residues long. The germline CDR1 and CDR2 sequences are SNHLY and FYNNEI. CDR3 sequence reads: CASREGLARTETQYF. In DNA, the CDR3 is TGTGCCAGCAGAGAGGGACTAGCGCGAACGGAGACCCAGTACTTC.

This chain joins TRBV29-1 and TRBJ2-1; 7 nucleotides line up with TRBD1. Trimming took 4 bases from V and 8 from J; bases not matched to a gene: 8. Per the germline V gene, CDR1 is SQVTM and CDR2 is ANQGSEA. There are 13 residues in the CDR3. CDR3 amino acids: CSVVTGYGDEQFF. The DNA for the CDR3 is TGCAGCGTTGTGACAGGGTATGGCGATGAGCAGTTCTTC.

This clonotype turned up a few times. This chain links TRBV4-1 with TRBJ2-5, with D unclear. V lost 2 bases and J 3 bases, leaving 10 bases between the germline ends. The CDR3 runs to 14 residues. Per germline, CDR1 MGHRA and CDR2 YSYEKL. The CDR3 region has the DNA TGCGCCAGCAGCCAAAGGCCAGATGAAGAGACCCAGTACTTC. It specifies CASSQRPDEETQYF.

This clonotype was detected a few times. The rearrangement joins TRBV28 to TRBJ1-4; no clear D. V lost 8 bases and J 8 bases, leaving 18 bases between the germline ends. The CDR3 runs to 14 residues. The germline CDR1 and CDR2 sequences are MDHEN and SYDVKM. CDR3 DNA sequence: TGTGCCAGCTCTCTCGGACGGACGTGGGAAAAACTGTTTTTT. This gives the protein CASSLGRTWEKLFF.

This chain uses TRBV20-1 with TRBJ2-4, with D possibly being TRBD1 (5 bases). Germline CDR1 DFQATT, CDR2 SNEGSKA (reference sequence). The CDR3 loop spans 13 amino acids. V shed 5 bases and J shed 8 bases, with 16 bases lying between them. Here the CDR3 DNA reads TGCAGTGCTTTGCAGGGAAGGGGTTACATTCAGTACTTC. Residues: CSALQGRGYIQYF.

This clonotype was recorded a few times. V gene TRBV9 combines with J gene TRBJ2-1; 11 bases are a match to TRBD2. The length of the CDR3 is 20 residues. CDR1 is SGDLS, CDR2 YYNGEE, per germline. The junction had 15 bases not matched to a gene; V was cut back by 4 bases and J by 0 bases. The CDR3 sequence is CASSPNNGTSGFSSYNEQFF. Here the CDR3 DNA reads TGTGCCAGCAGCCCCAATAATGGGACTAGCGGTTTCAGCTCCTACAATGAGCAGTTCTTC.

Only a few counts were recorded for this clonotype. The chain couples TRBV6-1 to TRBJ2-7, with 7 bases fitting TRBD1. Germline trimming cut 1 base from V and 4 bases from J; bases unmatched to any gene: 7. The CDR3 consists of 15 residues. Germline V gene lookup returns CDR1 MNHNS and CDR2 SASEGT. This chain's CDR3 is CASSEGAGGLYEQYF. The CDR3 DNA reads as TGTGCCAGCAGTGAAGGGGCAGGGGGTTTGTACGAGCAGTACTTC.

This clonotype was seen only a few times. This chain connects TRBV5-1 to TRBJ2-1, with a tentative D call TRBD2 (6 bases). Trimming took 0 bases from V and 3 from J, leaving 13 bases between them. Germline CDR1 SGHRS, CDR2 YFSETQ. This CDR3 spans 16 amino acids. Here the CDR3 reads CASSLDFSGGYNEQFF. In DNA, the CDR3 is TGCGCCAGCAGCTTGGATTTCTCCGGGGGCTACAATGAGCAGTTCTTC.

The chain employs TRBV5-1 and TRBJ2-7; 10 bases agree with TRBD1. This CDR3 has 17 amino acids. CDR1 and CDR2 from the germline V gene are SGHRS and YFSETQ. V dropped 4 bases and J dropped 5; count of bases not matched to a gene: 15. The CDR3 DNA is TGCGCCAGCAGCGCTGGTACGAGGACAGGGGGTATGAACGAGCAGTACTTC. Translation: CASSAGTRTGGMNEQYF.

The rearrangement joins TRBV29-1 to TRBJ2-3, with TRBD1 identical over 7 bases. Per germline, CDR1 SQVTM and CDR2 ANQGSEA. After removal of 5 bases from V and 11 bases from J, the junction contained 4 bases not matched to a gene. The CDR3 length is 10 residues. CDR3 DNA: TGCAGCGTTTCCGGGACAGTGCAGTATTTT. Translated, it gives CSVSGTVQYF.

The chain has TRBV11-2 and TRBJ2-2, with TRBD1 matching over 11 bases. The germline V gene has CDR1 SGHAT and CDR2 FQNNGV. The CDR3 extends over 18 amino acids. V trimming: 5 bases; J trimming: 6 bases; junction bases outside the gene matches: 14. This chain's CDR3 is CASSTYYSGQGAAGELFF. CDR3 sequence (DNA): TGTGCCAGCAGCACGTATTACTCCGGACAGGGGGCCGCCGGGGAGCTGTTTTTT.

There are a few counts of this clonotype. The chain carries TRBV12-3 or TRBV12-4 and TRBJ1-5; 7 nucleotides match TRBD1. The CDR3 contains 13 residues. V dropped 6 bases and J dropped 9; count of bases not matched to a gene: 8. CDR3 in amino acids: CASSLGTVSPQHF. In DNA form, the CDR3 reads TGTGCCAGCAGCCTGGGGACAGTATCGCCCCAGCATTTT.

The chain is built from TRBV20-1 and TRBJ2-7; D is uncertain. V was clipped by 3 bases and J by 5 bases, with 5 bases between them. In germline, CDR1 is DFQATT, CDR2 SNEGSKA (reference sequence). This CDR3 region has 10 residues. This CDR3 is CSASFDEQYF. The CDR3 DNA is TGCAGTGCTAGTTTCGACGAGCAGTACTTC.

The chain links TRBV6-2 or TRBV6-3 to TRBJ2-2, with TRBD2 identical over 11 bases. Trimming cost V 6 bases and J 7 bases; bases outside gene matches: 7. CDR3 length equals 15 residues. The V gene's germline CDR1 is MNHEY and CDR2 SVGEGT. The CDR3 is CASRSSGGLGGELFF. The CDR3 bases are TGTGCCAGCAGGTCTAGCGGGGGGCTCGGCGGGGAGCTGTTTTTT.

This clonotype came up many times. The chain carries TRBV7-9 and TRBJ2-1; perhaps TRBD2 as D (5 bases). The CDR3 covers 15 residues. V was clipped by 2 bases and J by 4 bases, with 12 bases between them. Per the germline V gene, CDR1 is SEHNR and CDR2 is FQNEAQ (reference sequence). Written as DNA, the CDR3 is TGTGCCAGCAGCTTACCTGGCGGGTCATACAATGAGCAGTTCTTC. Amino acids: CASSLPGGSYNEQFF.

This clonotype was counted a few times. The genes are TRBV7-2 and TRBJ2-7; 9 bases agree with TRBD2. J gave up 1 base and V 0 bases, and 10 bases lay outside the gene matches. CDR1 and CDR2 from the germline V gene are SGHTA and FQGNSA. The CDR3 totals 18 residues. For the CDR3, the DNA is TGTGCCAGCAGCTTAGCGCTAATCGGTAGCGGGAGTTCCTACGAGCAGTACTTC. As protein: CASSLALIGSGSSYEQYF.

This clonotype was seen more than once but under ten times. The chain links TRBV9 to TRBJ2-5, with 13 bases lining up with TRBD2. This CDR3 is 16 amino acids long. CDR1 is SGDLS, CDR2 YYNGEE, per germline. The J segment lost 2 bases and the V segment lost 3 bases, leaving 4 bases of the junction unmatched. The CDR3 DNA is TGTGCCAGCAGCGCCGGACTAGCGGGGGTACAAGAGACCCAGTACTTC. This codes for CASSAGLAGVQETQYF.

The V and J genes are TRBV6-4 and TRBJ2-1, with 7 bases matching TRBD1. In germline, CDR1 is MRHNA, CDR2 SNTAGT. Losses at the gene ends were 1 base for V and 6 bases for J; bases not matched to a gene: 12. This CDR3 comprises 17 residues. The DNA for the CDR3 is TGTGCCAGCAGTGACTGGAAGGGGGCTAAGAGAAGCAATGAGCAGTTCTTC. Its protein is CASSDWKGAKRSNEQFF.

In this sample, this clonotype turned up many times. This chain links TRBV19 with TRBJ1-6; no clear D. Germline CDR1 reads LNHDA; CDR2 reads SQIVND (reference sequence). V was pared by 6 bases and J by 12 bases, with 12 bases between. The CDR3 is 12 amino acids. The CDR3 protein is CASRTDEGPLHF. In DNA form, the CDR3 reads TGTGCCAGTAGGACGGATGAGGGACCCCTCCACTTT. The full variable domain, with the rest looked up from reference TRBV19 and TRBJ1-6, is DGGITQSPKYLFRKEGQNVTLSCEQNLNHDAMYWYRQDPGQGLRLIYYSQIVNDFQKGDIAEGYSVSREKKESFPLTVTSAQKNPTAFYLCASRTDEGPLHFGNGTRLTVT.

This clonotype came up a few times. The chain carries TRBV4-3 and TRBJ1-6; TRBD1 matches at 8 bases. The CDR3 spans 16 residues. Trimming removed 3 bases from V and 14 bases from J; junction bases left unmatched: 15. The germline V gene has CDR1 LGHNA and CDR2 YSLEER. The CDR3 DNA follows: TGCGCCAGCAGCCAGGCGACAGGGGACCCAAGTTCCGCCCTCCACTTT. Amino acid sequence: CASSQATGDPSSALHF.

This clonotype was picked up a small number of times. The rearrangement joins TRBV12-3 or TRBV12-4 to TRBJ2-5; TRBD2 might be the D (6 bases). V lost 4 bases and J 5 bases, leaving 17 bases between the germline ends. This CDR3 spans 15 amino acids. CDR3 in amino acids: CASSWLRERVETQYF. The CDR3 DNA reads TGTGCCAGCAGTTGGTTGAGGGAGCGGGTGGAGACCCAGTACTTC.